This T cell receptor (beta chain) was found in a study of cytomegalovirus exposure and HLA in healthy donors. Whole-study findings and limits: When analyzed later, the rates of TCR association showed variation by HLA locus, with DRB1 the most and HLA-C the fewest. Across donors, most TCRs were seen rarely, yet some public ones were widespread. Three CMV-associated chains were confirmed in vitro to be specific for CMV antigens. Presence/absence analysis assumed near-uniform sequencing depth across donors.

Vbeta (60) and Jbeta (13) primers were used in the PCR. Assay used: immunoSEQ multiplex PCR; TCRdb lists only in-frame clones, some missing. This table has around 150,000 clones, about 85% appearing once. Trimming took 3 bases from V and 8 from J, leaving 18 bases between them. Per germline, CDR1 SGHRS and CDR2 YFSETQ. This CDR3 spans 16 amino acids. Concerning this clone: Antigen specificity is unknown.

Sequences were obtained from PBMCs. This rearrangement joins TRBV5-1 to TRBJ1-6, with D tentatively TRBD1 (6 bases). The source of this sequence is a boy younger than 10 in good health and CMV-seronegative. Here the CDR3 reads CASSSEPGGAYSPLHF. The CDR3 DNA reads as TGCGCCAGCAGCTCAGAACCGGGGGGCGCGTATTCACCCCTCCACTTT.